This T cell receptor beta chain was sequenced in a study of blood T cell repertoires in COVID-19. Study-level information: T cells, B-cell-depleted T cells, or PBMCs provided the cDNA or gDNA that served as material.

Symptom resolution, clearance, or two negative PCRs marked donors in Cohort 3 as recovered. This clone was found a few times. Looked up from germline, CDR1 is MDHEN and CDR2 is SYDVKM. After removal of 6 bases from V and 4 bases from J, the junction contained 12 bases not matched to a gene. The CDR3 has 16 amino acids. Authors' analysis steps: Reference gene primer amplification gave estimated nucleated cell counts. Produced via immunoSEQ multiplex PCR; TCRdb's table is partial and in-frame only. The V and J calls and clone size were taken over from that table, and D and trimming were inferred from the DNA. Of under 300,000 clones listed, around 87% were seen once; the top ten hold approximately 1.6%.

The sequenced sample consisted of PBMCs or T cells enriched from blood (not recorded which). J is TRBJ1-5 and V is TRBV28, with 7 bases identical to TRBD1. This receptor was identified in a woman aged 50 to 60 who had recovered from COVID-19. The CDR3 region is CASRDPDRVLNQPQHF. In DNA, the CDR3 is TGTGCCAGCAGAGACCCCGACAGGGTGCTGAATCAGCCCCAGCATTTT.